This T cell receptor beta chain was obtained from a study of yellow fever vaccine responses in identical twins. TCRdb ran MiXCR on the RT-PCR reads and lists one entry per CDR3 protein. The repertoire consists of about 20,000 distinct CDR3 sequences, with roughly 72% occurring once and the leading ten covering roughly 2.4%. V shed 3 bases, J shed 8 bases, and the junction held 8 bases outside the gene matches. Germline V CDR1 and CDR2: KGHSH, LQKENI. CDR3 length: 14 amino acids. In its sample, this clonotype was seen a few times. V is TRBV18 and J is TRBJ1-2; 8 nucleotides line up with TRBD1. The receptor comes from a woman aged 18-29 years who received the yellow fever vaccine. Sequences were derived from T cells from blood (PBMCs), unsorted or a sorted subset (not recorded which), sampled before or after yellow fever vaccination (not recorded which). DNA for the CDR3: TGTGCCAGCTCACCCTCAGGACAGGGAGAGGGCTACACCTTC. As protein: CASSPSGQGEGYTF.